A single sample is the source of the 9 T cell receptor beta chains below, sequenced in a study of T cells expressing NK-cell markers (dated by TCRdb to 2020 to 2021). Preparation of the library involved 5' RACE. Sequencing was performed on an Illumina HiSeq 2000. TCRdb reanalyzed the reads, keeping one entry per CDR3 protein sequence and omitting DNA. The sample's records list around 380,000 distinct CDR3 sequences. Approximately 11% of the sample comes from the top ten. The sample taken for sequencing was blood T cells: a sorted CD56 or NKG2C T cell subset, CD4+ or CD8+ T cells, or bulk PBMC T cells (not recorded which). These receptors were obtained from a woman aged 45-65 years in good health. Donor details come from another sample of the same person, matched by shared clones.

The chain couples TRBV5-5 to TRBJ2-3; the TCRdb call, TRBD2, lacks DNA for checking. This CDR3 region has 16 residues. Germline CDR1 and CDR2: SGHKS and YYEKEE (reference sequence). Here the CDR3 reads CASSAASGRSTDTQYF.

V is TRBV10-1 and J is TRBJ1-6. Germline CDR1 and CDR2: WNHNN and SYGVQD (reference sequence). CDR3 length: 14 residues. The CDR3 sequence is CASSESGPNSPLHF.

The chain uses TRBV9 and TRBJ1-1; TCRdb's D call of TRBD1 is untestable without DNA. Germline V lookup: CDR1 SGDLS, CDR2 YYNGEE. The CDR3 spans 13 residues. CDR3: CASSRTGGTEAFF.

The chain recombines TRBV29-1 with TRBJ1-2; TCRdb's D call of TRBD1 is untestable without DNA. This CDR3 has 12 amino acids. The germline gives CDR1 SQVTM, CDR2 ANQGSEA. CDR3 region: CSAQQVGYGYTF.

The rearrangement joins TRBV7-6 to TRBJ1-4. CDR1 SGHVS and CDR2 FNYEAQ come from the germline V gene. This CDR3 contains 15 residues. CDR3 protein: CASSSYDGGNEKLFF.

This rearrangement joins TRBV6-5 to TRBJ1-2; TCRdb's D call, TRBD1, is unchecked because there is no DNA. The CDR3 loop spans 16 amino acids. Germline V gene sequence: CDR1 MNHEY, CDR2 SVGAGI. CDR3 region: CASSSGTGRSLYGYTF.

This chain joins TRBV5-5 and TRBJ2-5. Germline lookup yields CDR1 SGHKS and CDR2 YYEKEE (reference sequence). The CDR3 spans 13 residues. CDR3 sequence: CASSLGQAETQYF.

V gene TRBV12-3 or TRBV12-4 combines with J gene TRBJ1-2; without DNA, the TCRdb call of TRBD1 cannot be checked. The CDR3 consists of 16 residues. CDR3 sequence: CASSFRGAGMDYGYTF.

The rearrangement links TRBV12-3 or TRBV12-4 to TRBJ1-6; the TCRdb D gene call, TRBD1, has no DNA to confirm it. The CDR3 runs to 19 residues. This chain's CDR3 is CASSLFRGQTRPSNSPLHF.